The source of this TCR beta chain is a study of blood T cells in healthy people across ages. Study outcomes and limitations: In the absence of known donor CMV status, changes in expanded clonotypes were possibly confounded.

Isolation of PBMCs gave at least 7 million cells per sample. On this clonotype itself: Its antigen is still unknown.

The germline V gene has CDR1 DFQATT and CDR2 SNEGSKA (reference sequence). The CDR3 is 16 residues long. V lost 0 bases to trimming and J lost 7 bases; unmatched junction nucleotides: 10. Alongside a J-beta primer mix, a sample-barcoded 5' primer served in a second PCR lasting roughly 7 to 11 cycles. TCRdb fed the 5' RACE reads into MiXCR, producing one record per CDR3 protein. Of around 820,000 distinct CDR3 sequences in the sample, roughly 25% are singletons; the top ten hold under 4.5%. This same sample was also taken into another study, of T cells of mothers and their children. That study adds: In both related and unrelated pairs, TCR recombination output is shaped similarly by thymic selection.

Material: blood. The source of this sequence is a boy aged 5-17 years in good health. This rearrangement joins TRBV20-1 to TRBJ2-1, with 9 bases fitting TRBD2. The CDR3 coding sequence is TGCAGTGCTAGAGATCGGTCGAGCGGGAGGCTAAATGAGCAGTTCTTC. Translation: CSARDRSSGRLNEQFF.